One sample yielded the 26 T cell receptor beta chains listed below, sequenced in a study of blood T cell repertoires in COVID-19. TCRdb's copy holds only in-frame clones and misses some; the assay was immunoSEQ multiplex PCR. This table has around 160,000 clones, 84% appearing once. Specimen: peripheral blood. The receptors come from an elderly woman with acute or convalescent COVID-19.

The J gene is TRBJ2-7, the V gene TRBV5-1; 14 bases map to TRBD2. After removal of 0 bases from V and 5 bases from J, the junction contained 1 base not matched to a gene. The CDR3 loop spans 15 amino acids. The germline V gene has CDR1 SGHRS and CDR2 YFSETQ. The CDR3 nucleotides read TGCGCCAGCAGCTTGGGGGGACTAGCGGGAGACGAGCAGTACTTC. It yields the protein CASSLGGLAGDEQYF.

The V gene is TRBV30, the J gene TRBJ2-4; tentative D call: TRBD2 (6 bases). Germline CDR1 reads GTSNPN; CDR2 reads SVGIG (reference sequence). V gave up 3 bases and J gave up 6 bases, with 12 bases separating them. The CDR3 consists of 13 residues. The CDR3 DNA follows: TGTGCCTGGAGGTCCGCGGGGTCAAACATTCAGTACTTC. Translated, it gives CAWRSAGSNIQYF.

DNA of the CDR3: TGTGCCAGCAGCCTAACGAGGGACACTGAAGCTTTCTTT. Its protein product is CASSLTRDTEAFF. The chain is built from TRBV11-2 and TRBJ1-1; D unresolved. Germline CDR1 is SGHAT and CDR2 is FQNNGV. The CDR3 runs to 13 residues. The V gene lost 5 bases and the J gene lost 3 bases, with 10 bases spanning the gap.

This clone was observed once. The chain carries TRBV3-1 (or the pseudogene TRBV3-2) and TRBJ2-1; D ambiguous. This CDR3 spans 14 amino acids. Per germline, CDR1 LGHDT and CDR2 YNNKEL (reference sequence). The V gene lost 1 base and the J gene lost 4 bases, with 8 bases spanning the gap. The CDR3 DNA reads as TGTGCCAGCAGCCAAGGCGAGACTTACAATGAGCAGTTCTTC. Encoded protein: CASSQGETYNEQFF.

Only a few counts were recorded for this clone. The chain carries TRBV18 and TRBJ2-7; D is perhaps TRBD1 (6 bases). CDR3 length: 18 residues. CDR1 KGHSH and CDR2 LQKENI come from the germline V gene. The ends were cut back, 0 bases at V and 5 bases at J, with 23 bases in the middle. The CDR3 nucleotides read TGTGCCAGCTCACCACCGTTAGGTCACAGGGTGGCCCCCAACGAGCAGTACTTC. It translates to CASSPPLGHRVAPNEQYF.

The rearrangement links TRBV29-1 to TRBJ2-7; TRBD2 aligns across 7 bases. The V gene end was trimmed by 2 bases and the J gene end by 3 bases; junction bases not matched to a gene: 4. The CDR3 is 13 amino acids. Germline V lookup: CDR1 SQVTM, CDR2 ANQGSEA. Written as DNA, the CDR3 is TGCAGCGTTGAATCCCCGGGAGGCTACGAGCAGTACTTC. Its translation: CSVESPGGYEQYF.

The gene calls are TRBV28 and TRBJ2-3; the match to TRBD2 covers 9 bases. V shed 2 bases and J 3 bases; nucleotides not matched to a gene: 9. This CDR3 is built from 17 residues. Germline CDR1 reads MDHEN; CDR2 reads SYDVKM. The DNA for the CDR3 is TGTGCCAGCAGTTTAACCGGAGCGGGAGGTCTGACAGATACGCAGTATTTT. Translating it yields CASSLTGAGGLTDTQYF.

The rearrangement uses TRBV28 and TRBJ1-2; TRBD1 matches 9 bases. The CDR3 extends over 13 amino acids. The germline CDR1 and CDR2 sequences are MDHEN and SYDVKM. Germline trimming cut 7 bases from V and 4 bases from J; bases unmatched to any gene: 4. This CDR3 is CASTTGQGYGYTF. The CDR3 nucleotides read TGTGCCAGCACCACGGGACAGGGCTATGGCTACACCTTC.

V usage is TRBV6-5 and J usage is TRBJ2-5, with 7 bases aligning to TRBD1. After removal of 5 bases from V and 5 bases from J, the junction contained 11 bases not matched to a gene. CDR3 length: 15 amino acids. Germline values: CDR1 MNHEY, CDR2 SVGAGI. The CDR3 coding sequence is TGTGCCAGCAGTAGACAGGGAGAACCTCGGGAGACCCAGTACTTC. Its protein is CASSRQGEPRETQYF.

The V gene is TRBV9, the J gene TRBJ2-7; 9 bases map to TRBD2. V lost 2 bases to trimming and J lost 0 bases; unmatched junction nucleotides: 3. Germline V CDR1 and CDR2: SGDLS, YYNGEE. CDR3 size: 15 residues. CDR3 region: CASSVAGGLSYEQYF. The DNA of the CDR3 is TGTGCCAGCAGCGTGGCGGGAGGGCTCTCCTACGAGCAGTACTTC.

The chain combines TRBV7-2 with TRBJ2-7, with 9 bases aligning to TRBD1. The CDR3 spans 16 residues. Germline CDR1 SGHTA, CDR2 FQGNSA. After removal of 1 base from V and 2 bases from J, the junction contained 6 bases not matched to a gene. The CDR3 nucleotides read TGTGCCAGCAGCTTAGTTGGGGGACAGGGAGCCTACGAGCAGTACTTC. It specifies CASSLVGGQGAYEQYF.

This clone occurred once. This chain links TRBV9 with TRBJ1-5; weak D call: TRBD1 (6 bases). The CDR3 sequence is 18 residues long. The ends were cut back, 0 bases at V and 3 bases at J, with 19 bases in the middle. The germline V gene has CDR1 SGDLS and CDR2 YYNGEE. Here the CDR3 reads CASSVALGRTENNQPQHF. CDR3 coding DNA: TGTGCCAGCAGCGTAGCTTTAGGAAGGACAGAAAACAATCAGCCCCAGCATTTT.

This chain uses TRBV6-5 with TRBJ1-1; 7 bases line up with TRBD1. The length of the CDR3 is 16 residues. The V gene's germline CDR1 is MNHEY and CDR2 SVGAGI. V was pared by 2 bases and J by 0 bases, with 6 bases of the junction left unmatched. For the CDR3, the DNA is TGTGCCAGCAGTTACGTCAACAGGGGCATGAACACTGAAGCTTTCTTT. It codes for CASSYVNRGMNTEAFF.

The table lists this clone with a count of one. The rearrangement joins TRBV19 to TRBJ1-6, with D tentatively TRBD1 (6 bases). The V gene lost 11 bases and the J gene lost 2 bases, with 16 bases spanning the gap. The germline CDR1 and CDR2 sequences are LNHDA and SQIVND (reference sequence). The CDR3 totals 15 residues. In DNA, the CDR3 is TGTGCCGCCAGTACACAGGGCACCTATAATTCACCCCTCCACTTT. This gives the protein CAASTQGTYNSPLHF.

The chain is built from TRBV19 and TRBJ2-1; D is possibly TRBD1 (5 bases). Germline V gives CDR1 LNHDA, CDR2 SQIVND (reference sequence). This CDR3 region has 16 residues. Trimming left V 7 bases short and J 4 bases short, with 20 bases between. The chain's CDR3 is CASTPQGASRYNEQFF. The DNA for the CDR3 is TGTGCCAGTACCCCACAAGGGGCCTCGAGGTACAATGAGCAGTTCTTC.

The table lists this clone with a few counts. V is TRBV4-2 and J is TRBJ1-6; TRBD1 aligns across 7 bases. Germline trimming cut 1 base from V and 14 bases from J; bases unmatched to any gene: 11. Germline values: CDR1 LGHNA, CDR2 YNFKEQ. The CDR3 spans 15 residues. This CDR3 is CASSQAATGQGSLHF. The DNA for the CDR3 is TGTGCCAGCAGCCAAGCTGCGACAGGGCAAGGGTCCCTCCACTTT.

CDR3 amino acids: CASSLWAGTGGNYGYTF. CDR3 in DNA: TGTGCCAGCAGTTTATGGGCCGGGACAGGGGGGAACTATGGCTACACCTTC. This rearrangement joins TRBV27 to TRBJ1-2, with 11 bases lining up with TRBD1. CDR1 is MNHEY and CDR2 is SMNVEV in the germline V gene (reference sequence). Trimming removed 1 base from V and 2 bases from J; junction bases left unmatched: 6. The CDR3 consists of 17 residues.

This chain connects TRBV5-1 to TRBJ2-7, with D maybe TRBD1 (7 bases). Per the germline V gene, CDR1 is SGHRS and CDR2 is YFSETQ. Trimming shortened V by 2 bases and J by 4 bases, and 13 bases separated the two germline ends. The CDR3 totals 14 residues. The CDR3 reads CASSLSGGLYEQYF. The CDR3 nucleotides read TGCGCCAGCAGCTTATCAGGGGGGTTGTACGAGCAGTACTTC.

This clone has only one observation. CDR3 DNA: TGTGCCAGCAGTGGGCGGGGCAGAGAGTGGAGGAATGAGCAGTTCTTC. Protein: CASSGRGREWRNEQFF. V usage is TRBV2 and J usage is TRBJ2-1, with D maybe TRBD2 (6 bases). The CDR3 runs 16 residues. Germline V CDR1 and CDR2: SNHLY, FYNNEI. The germline V and J ends were trimmed by 4 bases and 7 bases, with 20 bases remaining between them.

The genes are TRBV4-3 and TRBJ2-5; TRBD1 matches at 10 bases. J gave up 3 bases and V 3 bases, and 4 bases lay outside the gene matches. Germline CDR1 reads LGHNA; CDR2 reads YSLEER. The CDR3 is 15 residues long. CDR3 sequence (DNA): TGCGCCAGCAGCCAGGGACAGGGGCCCGAAGAGACCCAGTACTTC. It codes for CASSQGQGPEETQYF.

The CDR3: CASSYSITVNEQYF. The CDR3 DNA sequence: TGTGCCAGCAGTTACTCGATCACGGTCAACGAGCAGTACTTC. J is TRBJ2-7 and V is TRBV6-2 or TRBV6-3; D is undetermined. CDR3 length equals 14 residues. V lost 0 bases to trimming and J lost 5 bases, with 11 bases between them. The germline V gene encodes CDR1 MNHEY and CDR2 SVGEGT.

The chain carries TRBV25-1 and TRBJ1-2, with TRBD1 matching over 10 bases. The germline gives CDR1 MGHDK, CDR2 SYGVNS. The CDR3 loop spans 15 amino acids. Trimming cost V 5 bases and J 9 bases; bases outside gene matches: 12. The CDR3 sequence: CASSPPQDRGGSYTF. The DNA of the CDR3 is TGTGCCAGCAGTCCTCCTCAGGACAGGGGGGGTAGCTACACCTTC.

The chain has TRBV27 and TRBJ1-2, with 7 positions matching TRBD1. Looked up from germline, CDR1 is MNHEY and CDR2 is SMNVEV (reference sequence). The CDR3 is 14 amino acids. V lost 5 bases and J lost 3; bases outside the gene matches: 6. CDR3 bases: TGTGCCAGCAGTCTGACAGGGTATGACTATGGCTACACCTTC. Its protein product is CASSLTGYDYGYTF.

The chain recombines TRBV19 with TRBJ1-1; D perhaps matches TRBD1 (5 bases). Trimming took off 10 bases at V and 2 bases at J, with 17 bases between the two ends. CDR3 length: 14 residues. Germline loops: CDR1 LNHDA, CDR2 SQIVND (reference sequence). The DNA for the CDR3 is TGTGCCACCAAAACCAGGGAAATTAACACTGAAGCTTTCTTT. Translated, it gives CATKTREINTEAFF.

The CDR3 is CASSLGQSYEQYF. The CDR3 nucleotides are TGTGCCAGCAGCTTGGGACAGAGCTACGAGCAGTACTTC. The chain recombines TRBV11-2 with TRBJ2-7; 7 bases map to TRBD1. V trimming: 3 bases; J trimming: 3 bases; junction bases outside the gene matches: 2. The length of the CDR3 is 13 residues. Germline assignment: CDR1 SGHAT and CDR2 FQNNGV.

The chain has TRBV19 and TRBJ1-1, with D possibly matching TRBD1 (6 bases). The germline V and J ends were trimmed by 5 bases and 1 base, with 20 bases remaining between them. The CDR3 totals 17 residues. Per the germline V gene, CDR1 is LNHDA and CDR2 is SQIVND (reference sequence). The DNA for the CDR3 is TGTGCCAGTAGTGCTTCCGGGGGGGCCGGAGGGAACACTGAAGCTTTCTTT. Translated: CASSASGGAGGNTEAFF.